Following are 4 T cell receptor beta chains from one sample sequenced in a study of graft-versus-host responses after intestinal transplantation. These receptors' targets are unknown. Assay used: immunoSEQ multiplex PCR; TCRdb lists only in-frame clones, some missing. Of more than 95,000 clones listed, about 90% are singletons. Material: unstimulated CD4+ T cells sorted from spleen or lymph node cells, obtained before intestinal transplant. The receptors stem from a human donor who received an intestinal transplant.

In nucleotides, the CDR3 is TGTGCCAGCAGTCAAGACACAGATACGCAGTATTTT. Residues: CASSQDTDTQYF. The chain is built from TRBV6-1 and TRBJ2-3; no definite D call. Trimming removed 5 bases at V and 2 bases at J, with 5 bases between. Germline-derived CDR1 and CDR2 are MNHNS and SASEGT. The CDR3 covers 12 residues.

CDR3 DNA: TGTGCCAGCAGCTTGGGGGTGCAGGGAAGCTATGGCTACACCTTC. It specifies CASSLGVQGSYGYTF. The V and J genes are TRBV5-4 and TRBJ1-2; D possibly corresponds to TRBD1 (5 bases). This CDR3 is 15 amino acids long. V was cut by 0 bases and J by 4 bases, with 13 bases left in between. CDR1 is SGHNT, CDR2 YYREEE, per germline (reference sequence).

The chain combines TRBV7-9 with TRBJ2-6; 9 bases are shared with TRBD1. CDR1 is SEHNR, CDR2 FQNEAQ, per germline (reference sequence). V trimming: 3 bases; J trimming: 0 bases; junction bases outside the gene matches: 6. This CDR3 contains 18 residues. This CDR3 is CASSFRTGEASGANVLTF. The CDR3, as DNA: TGTGCCAGCAGCTTTAGGACAGGGGAGGCCTCTGGGGCCAACGTCCTGACTTTC.

A single count supports this clone. The CDR3 reads CASSGARASGRYNEQFF. For the CDR3, the DNA is TGCGCCAGCAGCGGGGCAAGAGCTAGCGGGAGATACAATGAGCAGTTCTTC. This sequence joins TRBV4-1 and TRBJ2-1; 10 nucleotides align to TRBD2. The CDR3 has 17 residues. CDR1 and CDR2 (germline): MGHRA, YSYEKL. With 5 bases clipped from V and 4 bases from J, the junction kept 11 bases outside the gene matches.